These T cell receptor beta chains were read from a single sample in a study of CD8 T cells in ankylosing spondylitis. TCRdb reprocessed the 5' RACE reads with MiXCR, giving one entry per CDR3 protein. The sample records 300,000 to 350,000 distinct CDR3 sequences, roughly 14% being singletons. Specimen: blood, either unsorted or a sorted T cell fraction (not recorded which). Receptor source: a male donor with ankylosing spondylitis or in good health (not recorded which). CDR3s leave out the opening cysteine and the closing phenylalanine or tryptophan. Each record gives: clone size, V gene, CDR3 protein. Some rows mark clone size as missing; the rest say once, few, many or name a class of expanded clone.

>NA|TRBV5-1
ASSLGQSETPLH
>NA|TRBV12-3/TRBV12-4
ASSLGTPANGYT
>few|TRBV20-1
SASWDGAYTDTQY
>few|TRBV6-5
ASSYGPRTEAF
>NA|TRBV27
ASSPARGAREREKLF
>NA|TRBV5-1
ASSFNEY
>NA|TRBV7-2
ASSPQDSLGHTQY
>NA|TRBV20-1
SAKDRGTEAF
>NA|TRBV20-1
SAPSQRDIQY
>few|TRBV19
ASSIDRDEQF